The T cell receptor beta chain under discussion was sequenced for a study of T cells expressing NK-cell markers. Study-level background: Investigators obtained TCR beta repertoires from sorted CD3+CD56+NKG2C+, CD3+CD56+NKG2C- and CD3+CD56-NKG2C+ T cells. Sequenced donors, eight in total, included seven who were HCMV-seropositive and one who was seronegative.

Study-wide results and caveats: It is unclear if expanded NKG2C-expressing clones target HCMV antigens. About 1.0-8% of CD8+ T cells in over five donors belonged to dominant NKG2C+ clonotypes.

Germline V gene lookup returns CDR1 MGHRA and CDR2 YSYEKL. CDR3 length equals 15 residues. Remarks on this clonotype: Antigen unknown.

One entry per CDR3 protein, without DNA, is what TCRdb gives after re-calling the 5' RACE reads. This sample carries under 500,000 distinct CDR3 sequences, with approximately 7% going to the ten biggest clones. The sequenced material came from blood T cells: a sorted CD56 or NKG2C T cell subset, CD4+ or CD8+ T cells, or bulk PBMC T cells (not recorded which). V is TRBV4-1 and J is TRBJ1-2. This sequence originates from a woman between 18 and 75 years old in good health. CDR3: CASSQGARVGYGYTF.